The 21 T cell receptor beta chains reported below all come from one sample, sequenced in a study of OX40 agonist ivuxolimab in advanced cancers. Using immunoSEQ multiplex PCR, the repertoire was profiled, and TCRdb retains in-frame clones only, with some absent. The sample includes under 65,000 clones, approximately 89% of them seen just once. The sequencing here drew on CD4+ or CD8+ T cells sorted from blood, taken in a trial of the OX40 agonist ivuxolimab. The origin of the receptors is an adult with an advanced solid tumor such as melanoma, head and neck, liver or kidney cancer.

V gene TRBV11-2 combines with J gene TRBJ2-7; TRBD1 might be the D (6 bases). Germline CDR1 is SGHAT and CDR2 is FQNNGV. The CDR3 has 19 amino acids. Trimming took 1 base from V and 4 from J, leaving 26 bases between them. The CDR3 DNA reads TGTGCCAGCAGCTTAGGGCCCCCTCCACAGGGACCCAGGATGTACGAGCAGTACTTC. It is translated as CASSLGPPPQGPRMYEQYF.

This chain connects TRBV7-9 to TRBJ2-1, with TRBD2 as a possible D gene (5 bases). Germline CDR1 reads SEHNR; CDR2 reads FQNEAQ (reference sequence). The CDR3 length is 13 residues. Trimming pared 1 base from V and 8 bases from J, leaving 9 bases between. CDR3 protein: CASSLELVYEQFF. As DNA, the CDR3 is TGTGCCAGCAGCTTAGAACTAGTTTATGAGCAGTTCTTC.

The genes are TRBV28 and TRBJ1-3, with D possibly matching TRBD1 (5 bases). The CDR3 contains 16 residues. Between the trimmed V and J ends, which lost 5 bases and 4 bases, there was a span of 18 bases. Germline values: CDR1 MDHEN, CDR2 SYDVKM. CDR3: CASSPPWGLKGNTIYF. The CDR3, as DNA: TGTGCCAGCAGTCCCCCCTGGGGGTTGAAAGGAAACACCATATATTTT.

The chain links TRBV7-9 to TRBJ2-7; weak D call: TRBD1 (7 bases). This CDR3 is 16 amino acids long. Trimming left V 2 bases short and J 5 bases short, with 19 bases between. Per the germline V gene, CDR1 is SEHNR and CDR2 is FQNEAQ (reference sequence). The CDR3 region has the DNA TGTGCCAGCAGCTTACTCCGGGACCTCAGGGGGGACGAGCAGTACTTC. This gives the protein CASSLLRDLRGDEQYF.

The chain links TRBV6-1 to TRBJ2-5; TRBD2 might be the D (7 bases). The V gene lost 7 bases and the J gene lost 4 bases, with 16 bases spanning the gap. Germline V gene lookup returns CDR1 MNHNS and CDR2 SASEGT. The CDR3 has 14 amino acids. The CDR3 DNA follows: TGTGCCAGCAACCCCGGGGGGCAGAGAGAGACCCAGTACTTC. This sequence encodes CASNPGGQRETQYF.

CDR3 sequence: CASSLEQNTEAFF. The CDR3 DNA follows: TGTGCCAGCAGCTTAGAGCAGAACACTGAAGCTTTCTTT. The gene calls are TRBV7-8 and TRBJ1-1; no clear D gene. Trimming left V 1 base short and J 1 base short, with 4 bases between. Germline V gene lookup returns CDR1 SGHVS and CDR2 FQNEAQ. CDR3 length: 13 amino acids.

The chain joins TRBV5-1 to TRBJ1-2; TRBD1 is a possible D gene (5 bases). This CDR3 contains 15 residues. CDR1 and CDR2 (germline): SGHRS, YFSETQ. V gave up 2 bases and J gave up 9 bases, with 20 bases separating them. This chain's CDR3 is CASSLKLEGRERYTF. The CDR3 DNA reads as TGCGCCAGCAGCTTAAAACTCGAAGGCAGGGAGCGCTACACCTTC.

This chain links TRBV9 with TRBJ2-1; 8 nucleotides match TRBD2. Germline V CDR1 and CDR2: SGDLS, YYNGEE. The length of the CDR3 is 16 residues. V shed 4 bases and J 10 bases; nucleotides not matched to a gene: 16. CDR3 DNA sequence: TGTGCCAGCAGCACGATAGCGGGGAGGGGTACATCGGAGCAGTTCTTC. Translating gives CASSTIAGRGTSEQFF.

Written as DNA, the CDR3 is TGTGCCAGCAGCCACCCTCCGGCGGGACTCATCTACGAGCAGTACTTC. Amino acid sequence: CASSHPPAGLIYEQYF. V is TRBV7-8 and J is TRBJ2-7; maybe TRBD2 (6 bases). The CDR3 covers 16 residues. Germline CDR1 is SGHVS and CDR2 is FQNEAQ. V lost 5 bases and J 3 bases, leaving 20 bases between the germline ends.

The chain has TRBV29-1 and TRBJ1-1; D possibly corresponds to TRBD1 (5 bases). The germline V gene has CDR1 SQVTM and CDR2 ANQGSEA. The CDR3 runs to 13 residues. V was cut by 7 bases and J by 1 base, with 13 bases left in between. In DNA form, the CDR3 reads TGCAGCGCTTCTGGGGGGAGGAACACTGAAGCTTTCTTT. This encodes CSASGGRNTEAFF.

This clone was counted once. CDR3 in DNA: TGCGCCAGCAGTCAGGCAGGGTCCCCCTACGAGCAGTACTTC. Residues: CASSQAGSPYEQYF. J is TRBJ2-7 and V is TRBV10-2; D is possibly TRBD1 (5 bases). Germline-derived CDR1 and CDR2 are WSHSY and SAAADI. The V end lost 5 bases, the J end lost 2 bases, and 13 bases lay between the germline ends. The CDR3 loop spans 14 amino acids.

The chain employs TRBV7-8 and TRBJ1-3; no reliable D call. CDR1 SGHVS and CDR2 FQNEAQ come from the germline V gene. The V end lost 4 bases, the J end lost 0 bases, and 10 bases lay between the germline ends. CDR3 size: 15 residues. CDR3 loop: CASSSSDHSGNTIYF. CDR3 DNA sequence: TGTGCCAGCAGCTCCTCGGACCACTCTGGAAACACCATATATTTT. The variable domain in full, with the rest retrieved from reference TRBV7-8 and TRBJ1-3, is GAGVSQSPRYKVAKRGQDVALRCDPISGHVSLFWYQQALGQGPEFLTYFQNEAQLDKSGLPSDRFFAERPEGSVSTLKIQRTQQEDSAVYLCASSSSDHSGNTIYFGEGSWLTVV.

The CDR3 region has the DNA TGTGCCAGCAGAGGCCGCAGGGTCCAAAGCTCCTACGAGCAGTACTTC. It yields the protein CASRGRRVQSSYEQYF. The chain employs TRBV5-6 and TRBJ2-7, with D possibly matching TRBD1 (5 bases). The CDR3 runs 16 residues. Germline V gene data show CDR1 as SGHDT and CDR2 as YYEEEE. Trimming took 5 bases from V and 0 from J, leaving 18 bases between them.

V usage is TRBV10-3 and J usage is TRBJ1-2; 7 bases align to TRBD1. V trimming: 7 bases; J trimming: 10 bases; junction bases outside the gene matches: 12. This CDR3 region has 13 residues. Germline V lookup: CDR1 ENHRY, CDR2 SYGVKD. In DNA, the CDR3 is TGTGCCATCACCGGCGACGGGACAGCCCTCTACACCTTC. It codes for CAITGDGTALYTF.

The chain couples TRBV2 to TRBJ1-2; unclear D gene. This CDR3 has 13 residues. Germline CDR1 SNHLY, CDR2 FYNNEI. V was clipped by 9 bases and J by 0 bases, with 11 bases between them. CDR3 nucleotide sequence: TGTGCCAGTGACACCTTCTCTAACTATGGCTACACCTTC. This translates into CASDTFSNYGYTF.

This chain uses TRBV7-9 with TRBJ2-1, with 8 bases lining up with TRBD1. Germline assignment: CDR1 SEHNR and CDR2 FQNEAQ (reference sequence). V shed 11 bases and J 4 bases; nucleotides not matched to a gene: 10. CDR3 size: 14 residues. CDR3 in DNA: TGTGCCTGTCACAGGGGGACAAATTACAATGAGCAGTTCTTC. This translates into CACHRGTNYNEQFF.

The chain links TRBV27 to TRBJ2-7; weak D call: TRBD1 (5 bases). Germline V lookup: CDR1 MNHEY, CDR2 SMNVEV (reference sequence). The germline V and J ends were trimmed by 4 bases and 2 bases, with 9 bases remaining between them. The CDR3 loop spans 13 amino acids. The CDR3 here is CASSWGSTYEQYF. DNA of the CDR3: TGTGCCAGCAGTTGGGGCAGCACCTACGAGCAGTACTTC.

CDR3: CASSMFPLRERDNQPQHF. The CDR3 region has the DNA TGTGCCAGTAGTATGTTCCCTCTCCGGGAGAGGGATAATCAGCCCCAGCATTTT. J is TRBJ1-5 and V is TRBV19; D uncertain. Per the germline V gene, CDR1 is LNHDA and CDR2 is SQIVND (reference sequence). CDR3 size: 18 residues. Trimming left V 3 bases short and J 4 bases short, with 22 bases between.

The chain uses TRBV13 and TRBJ1-5; TRBD1 matches 7 bases. From germline, CDR1 is PRHDT and CDR2 FYEKMQ (reference sequence). V was clipped by 3 bases and J by 2 bases; unmatched bases: 10. The length of the CDR3 is 17 residues. CDR3 protein: CASSFEGGVKGNQPQHF. For the CDR3, the DNA is TGTGCCAGCAGCTTTGAAGGGGGCGTCAAGGGCAATCAGCCCCAGCATTTT.

The chain couples TRBV5-5 to TRBJ1-4, with D possibly being TRBD1 (5 bases). Germline V gene lookup returns CDR1 SGHKS and CDR2 YYEKEE (reference sequence). Deletions cut 1 base from V and 5 bases from J, with 12 bases between. The CDR3 consists of 15 residues. CDR3 amino acids: CASSLFSGGNEKLFF. For the CDR3, the DNA is TGTGCCAGCAGCTTGTTTTCGGGGGGGAATGAAAAACTGTTTTTT.

This clone was recorded a few times. V is TRBV19 and J is TRBJ1-1; D perhaps matches TRBD1 (6 bases). Germline lookup yields CDR1 LNHDA and CDR2 SQIVND (reference sequence). Trimming removed 9 bases at V and 3 bases at J, with 14 bases between. The CDR3 runs 13 residues. CDR3 protein: CASLGGFDTEAFF. CDR3 bases: TGTGCCAGCTTGGGGGGCTTCGACACTGAAGCTTTCTTT.